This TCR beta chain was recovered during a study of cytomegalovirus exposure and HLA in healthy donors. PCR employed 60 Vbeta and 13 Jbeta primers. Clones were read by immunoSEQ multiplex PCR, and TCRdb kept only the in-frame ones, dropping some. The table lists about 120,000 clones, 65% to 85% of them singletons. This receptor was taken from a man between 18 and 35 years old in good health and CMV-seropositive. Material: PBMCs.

The CDR3 loop reads CASSLLAGGPYEQFF. DNA for the CDR3: TGTGCCAGCAGCCTCTTAGCGGGGGGGCCTTATGAGCAGTTCTTC. V and J are TRBV5-5 and TRBJ2-1, with 11 bases identical to TRBD2. Germline values: CDR1 SGHKS, CDR2 YYEKEE (reference sequence). With V trimmed by 4 bases and J by 8 bases, 8 bases remained unmatched. CDR3 length: 15 residues. Variable domain in full (rest from reference TRBV5-5 and TRBJ2-1): DAGVTQSPTHLIKTRGQQVTLRCSPISGHKSVSWYQQVLGQGPQFIFQYYEKEERGRGNFPDRFSARQFPNYSSELNVNALLLGDSALYLCASSLLAGGPYEQFFGPGTRLTVL.